A selection of T cell receptor beta chains follows, all from one sample in a study of T cell responses to AZD1222 COVID-19 vaccine. Here immunoSEQ multiplex PCR was the method, and the copy in TCRdb shows in-frame clones only, minus some. Of tens of thousands of clones listed, roughly nine tenths are singletons. Sample: peripheral blood, taken 28 days after the second AZD1222 dose. Receptors were obtained from an adult who received the AZD1222 COVID-19 vaccine. Both conserved end residues are part of each CDR3. D genes are given only for firm matches. Expanded clones get a size class; other rows say once, few or many, or leave the size out.

d_call	j_call	cdr3_length	v_call	clone_size	cdr3_nt	cdr3_aa
-	TRBJ2-2	11	TRBV24-1	-	TGTGCCACCCGTGACACCGGGGAGCTGTTTTTT	CATRDTGELFF
-	TRBJ1-2	14	TRBV27	-	TGTGCCAGCAGTTCACAGGGAGGAGAGGATGGCTACACCTTC	CASSSQGGEDGYTF
-	TRBJ1-6	9	TRBV21-1	-	TGTGCCAGCAGCTCACCCCTCCACTTT	CASSSPLHF
-	TRBJ1-1	15	TRBV5-4	-	TGTGCCAGCAGCCCGGGGGCGGACATGAACACTGAAGCTTTCTTT	CASSPGADMNTEAFF
TRBD2	TRBJ2-1	15	TRBV30	-	TGTGCCTGGATTCGGGGACTAGCGGGGTCCGATGAGCAGTTCTTC	CAWIRGLAGSDEQFF
TRBD1	TRBJ2-7	17	TRBV15	-	TGTGCCACCAGCAGAGACCTTACAGGGGGCGATTCTAACGAGCAGTACTTC	CATSRDLTGGDSNEQYF
-	TRBJ1-2	15	TRBV18	once	TGTGCCAGCTCATCCGTCCGCGGGACTAACTATGGCTACACCTTC	CASSSVRGTNYGYTF
-	TRBJ1-1	12	TRBV7-9	-	TGTGCCAGCAACAACGGACACAGTGAAGCTTTCTTT	CASNNGHSEAFF
-	TRBJ1-3	15	TRBV6-6	-	TGTGCCAGCAGTTACTGGGATTCGGCTGGAAACACCATATATTTT	CASSYWDSAGNTIYF
-	TRBJ2-3	11	TRBV29-1	-	TGCAGCGTTGATGAAACAGATACGCAGTATTTT	CSVDETDTQYF
TRBD1	TRBJ1-2	14	TRBV5-1	-	TGCGCCAGCAGCTCCTCCAGGGGGGGCTATGGCTACACCTTC	CASSSSRGGYGYTF
-	TRBJ2-6	15	TRBV19	-	TGTGCCAGTAGTCAATCCCCGGCTGGGGCCAACGTCCTGACTTTC	CASSQSPAGANVLTF
-	TRBJ1-4	15	TRBV7-9	few	TGTGCCAGCAGTCCGCTAGGGGCGCGAAGTGAAAAACTGTTTTTT	CASSPLGARSEKLFF
TRBD2	TRBJ2-7	15	TRBV7-9	-	TGTGCCAGCAGCGTACTAGCGGGAGGGCCCTACGAGCAGTACTTC	CASSVLAGGPYEQYF
-	TRBJ1-4	15	TRBV19	-	TGTGCCAGTAAATTGGTCGGGGAGTATAATGAAAAACTGTTTTTT	CASKLVGEYNEKLFF
-	TRBJ1-5	17	TRBV28	-	TGTGCCATCCGACAGTTTGCCTTGGTGGCTAGCAATCAGCCCCAGCATTTT	CAIRQFALVASNQPQHF
-	TRBJ1-1	16	TRBV21-1	-	TGTGCCAGCAGCCCCAAAAAGAGGTGGGTAAACACTGAAGCTTTCTTT	CASSPKKRWVNTEAFF
-	TRBJ2-3	16	TRBV18	-	TGTGCCAGCTCACCTAGCCTGACTGGGAGCACAGATACGCAGTATTTT	CASSPSLTGSTDTQYF
TRBD1	TRBJ1-2	14	TRBV27	-	TGTGCCAGCAGGACGACAGGGGTGGGCTATGGCTACACCTTC	CASRTTGVGYGYTF
TRBD2	TRBJ2-1	15	TRBV7-9	-	TGTGCCAGCAGCTTAGGCGGGGGGGCCGGCGATGAGCAGTTCTTC	CASSLGGGAGDEQFF
TRBD1	TRBJ2-7	15	TRBV18	-	TGTGCCAGCTCACAGGGACAGGGCGGGTCCTACGAGCAGTACTTC	CASSQGQGGSYEQYF
-	TRBJ1-6	13	TRBV5-4	-	TGTGCCAGCAGCTTGGAATATAATTCACCCCTCCACTTT	CASSLEYNSPLHF
TRBD2	TRBJ2-2	15	TRBV5-4	-	TGTGCCAGCAGCCGGGGGGAAGCGAACACCGGGGAGCTGTTTTTT	CASSRGEANTGELFF
-	TRBJ2-5	13	TRBV3-1/TRBV3-2	-	TGTGCCAGCAGTTCGACGGTGGGAGAGACCCAGTACTTC	CASSSTVGETQYF
-	TRBJ1-1	16	TRBV2	-	TGTGCCAGCAGCAATTTAGGGGGGGAGTGGAACACTGAAGCTTTCTTT	CASSNLGGEWNTEAFF
TRBD1	TRBJ2-5	15	TRBV5-1	-	TGCGCCAGCAGCTTAACGACAGGGTGGGGAGAGACCCAGTACTTC	CASSLTTGWGETQYF
-	TRBJ2-5	14	TRBV11-2	-	TGTGCCAGCAGCTTATGGGGGGCTGGTTCTGCCCAGTACTTC	CASSLWGAGSAQYF
TRBD1	TRBJ1-4	14	TRBV29-1	once	TGCAGCGTTCGAGGGGGACAGCTGAATGAAAAACTGTTTTTT	CSVRGGQLNEKLFF
-	TRBJ1-1	15	TRBV7-3	-	TGTGCCAGCAGCTTAAATGGACAGATGAACACTGAAGCTTTCTTT	CASSLNGQMNTEAFF
-	TRBJ2-2	15	TRBV9	-	TGTGCCAGCAGCGCCCGGGGGTCCGACACCGGGGAGCTGTTTTTT	CASSARGSDTGELFF
TRBD1	TRBJ2-7	15	TRBV27	-	TGTGCCAGCAGTTTAGCAGGGGGCCCTGTTTACGAGCAGTACTTC	CASSLAGGPVYEQYF
-	TRBJ1-2	14	TRBV9	-	TGTGCCAGCAGCCCCGACGGGAGGAGATCCGGCTACACCTTC	CASSPDGRRSGYTF
-	TRBJ1-5	12	TRBV28	once	TGTGCCAGCAGTTTATTTTATCAGCCCCAGCATTTT	CASSLFYQPQHF
-	TRBJ2-7	11	TRBV20-1	once	TGCAGTGCACAGAGGGGGTACGAGCAGTACTTC	CSAQRGYEQYF
-	TRBJ2-7	15	TRBV28	-	TGTGCCAGCAGCCCCGCGGGACTCGCCGGTTTGGAGCAGTACTTC	CASSPAGLAGLEQYF
-	TRBJ1-2	15	TRBV19	-	TGTGCCAGTAGTATGGGGGGGGGAACCCTCTATGGCTACACCTTC	CASSMGGGTLYGYTF